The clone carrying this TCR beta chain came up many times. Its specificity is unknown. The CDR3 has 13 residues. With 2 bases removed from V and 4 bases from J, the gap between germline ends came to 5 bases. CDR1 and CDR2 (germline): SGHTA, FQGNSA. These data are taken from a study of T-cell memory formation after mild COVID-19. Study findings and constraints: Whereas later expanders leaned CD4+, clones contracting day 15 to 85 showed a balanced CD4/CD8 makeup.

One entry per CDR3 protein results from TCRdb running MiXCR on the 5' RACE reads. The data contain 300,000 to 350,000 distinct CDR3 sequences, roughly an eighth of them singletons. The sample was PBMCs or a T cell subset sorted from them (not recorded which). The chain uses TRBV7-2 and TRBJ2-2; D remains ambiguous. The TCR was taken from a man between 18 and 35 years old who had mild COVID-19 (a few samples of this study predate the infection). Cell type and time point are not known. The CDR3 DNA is TGTGCCAGCAGCTTATACTCCACCGGGGAGCTGTTTTTT. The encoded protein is CASSLYSTGELFF.